The TCR beta chain under discussion was sequenced for a study of beta chain features in type 1 diabetes (dated by TCRdb to the late 2010s). Study-wide context: No differences in mean age, gender distribution, total cell number or subset yield were found between patients and healthy donors. A total of 90 million to 140 million sorted cells were examined across all samples, and RNA yield correlated strongly with the number of cells per subset. In the study, recently diagnosed type 1 diabetes patients and matched healthy donors were compared on the TCRB repertoires of their sorted circulating CD4+ T cell subsets. Regulatory and stem cell-like memory subsets were obtained from only 8 patients and about eight healthy donors, while naive and central memory subsets were obtained from all 30 or so donors.

Results and caveats for the whole study, not just this receptor: A moderate but significant shortening of TCRB CDR3 length was observed in type 1 diabetes patients in all four CD4+ subsets. HLA sub-analyses involved small numbers of individuals, so any influence of HLA type on TCRB rearrangement remained unresolved. Naive, central memory and regulatory TCRB repertoires appeared more similar among patients than among healthy donors. PCR might favor shorter templates, but patient and control samples were amplified and corrected together, so any skew would affect both groups equally. Because cDNA was sequenced instead of genomic DNA, highly expressing activated cells could be over-represented, though the groups showed no difference in activation or CD3 levels. At VDJ recombination sites, type 1 diabetes patients had fewer insertions and more deleted nucleotides, which implies abnormalities in thymic rearrangement.

The CDR3, cysteine through phenylalanine, is 18 amino acids long. The sequence is cut down to CDR3 DNA, 54 bases in frame from base 1. The germline V and J ends show losses of 0 bases and 1 base respectively, and no gene match explains 5 bases of the junction. CDR1 and CDR2 are drawn from the germline V gene: SGDLS, YYNGEE. This clone was counted only a few times. It lacks a known antigen. Per-base qualities were not stored, and no clone one base away is much larger. The entire isolated RNA was reverse transcribed using the High Capacity cDNA Reverse Transcription Kit, and thus expressed TCRB transcripts were sequenced. Deep immunoSEQ sequencing was performed on naive, central memory and regulatory T cell samples, with an average of approximately 3.9 million total reads per sample. After sorted cells were lysed in RLT buffer, RNA was extracted with DNase-treated RNeasy Micro or Mini kits, with the choice depending on cell number. Each cell subset was processed separately to prevent cross-contamination, with patient and healthy donor samples processed together. The immunoSEQ multiplex PCR was used to amplify TCRB sequences from cDNA, yielding 87-bp fragments that span the CDR3 region. Sequencing of the amplicons was done on the Illumina HiSeq platform. The authors processed their data as follows. PCR bias was computationally corrected using synthetic template baselines, reads within Hamming distance 2 were collapsed, and singletons that could not be merged were discarded. By aligning reads against IMGT, V, D and J genes, CDR3 length, and insertions or deletions at six rearrangement sites were assigned. Within each subset, clonotype counts were normalized to sorted cell number, after which true diversity and Gini coefficients were computed with the tcR R package. The overlap coefficient, calculated on TCRB nucleotide sequences, was used to quantify repertoire sharing. Sourced from immuneACCESS, this table was stored by TCRdb with only in-frame sequences that have V and J called. A share of the clones is absent; for the studies checked, an unresolved V gene accounts for under half, and the remainder has no known explanation. D and trimming were read from the DNA, whereas the V and J calls and clone size are those reported in that table. The sample records over 150,000 clones, 7.5% to 10% of which are singletons. Jointly, the top ten make up 0.65% of the sample.

A single peripheral blood draw of around 0.11 L on average was collected from each donor into heparinised tubes. Using a panel that included CD45RO, CCR7, CD25, CD127, CD95 and CD27, naive, central memory, regulatory and stem cell-like memory CD4+ T cells were sorted on a BD FACSAria II. All sorted populations exceeded 95% purity. PBMCs were isolated immediately by Lymphoprep density gradient centrifugation and stained directly without culture. So that batch effects would be minimized, each experiment stained and sorted samples in pairs, pairing one healthy donor with one patient. This receptor was taken from a man younger than 35 in good health. The sample comprised central memory CD4+ T cells from blood. The sequence links TRBV9 to TRBJ2-6, with TRBD2 identical over 9 junction bases. The CDR3 has the sequence CASSVASGTGSGANVLTF. The nucleotides read TGTGCCAGCAGCGTAGCTAGCGGGACTGGTTCTGGGGCCAACGTCCTGACTTTC.